This T cell receptor beta chain was captured by sequencing in a study of Graves' ophthalmopathy and Graves' hyperthyroidism. Study in general: Upon initial diagnosis and before any treatment, peripheral blood was collected.

Study-level findings and limits: The model flagged ophthalmopathy progression at roughly 64% sensitivity and around 72% specificity.

CDR1 is SEHNR and CDR2 is FQNEAQ in the germline V gene (reference sequence). The CDR3 is 14 residues long. Amplified material comprised TCR beta CDR3 regions derived from RNA transcripts. HTBI primers were used in a first-round RT-PCR, which preceded a second-round multiplex PCR. MiXCR, applied by TCRdb to the multiplex PCR reads, yields one record per CDR3 protein. This table holds 57,000 or so distinct CDR3 sequences, approximately 50% found once. Ophthalmopathy in the donors was of moderate-to-severe activity, with CAS ≥3, NOSPECS ≥4 and duration under 3 months. Comment on this clonotype: Its antigen is not known. Mismatch with germline at one junction end may stem from a read error.

The clonotype was recovered from an adult woman with Graves' ophthalmopathy. This chain connects TRBV7-9 to TRBJ2-7; D is ambiguous. The sequenced material came from peripheral blood. The CDR3 sequence is CASNQGSSSYEQYF. DNA of the CDR3: TGCGCCAGCAACCAAGGTTCCAGCTCCTACGAGCAGTACTTC.